This entry is about one T cell receptor beta chain. Its recognized antigen is unknown. The input lacks base qualities; no much larger clone sits a single base away. From the germline V gene, CDR1 is SGHVS and CDR2 is FQNEAQ. V is pruned by 5 bases and J by 0 bases, leaving 6 bases of the junction without a gene match. The CDR3 holds 15 amino acids from the cysteine to the phenylalanine. Just CDR3 DNA is preserved here, 45 bases in frame from base 1. TCR cDNA was made using 5'RACE template switching, a step that added a universal primer site and unique molecular identifiers. cDNA synthesis was primed from both the TCR alpha and TCR beta constant segments. Library amplification involved two PCR steps, and the second step added sample barcodes and sequencing adapters. Sequencing of the libraries was done on either Illumina HiSeq 2500 (2x100 bp) or NovaSeq (2x150 bp). On the study's bioinformatics: Demultiplexing of reads and collapsing into UMI consensus sequences were performed with MIGEC, and V(D)J alignment was carried out with MiXCR. Using edgeR on replicate PBMC samples, clonotypes were called vaccine-responding if FDR was below 0.01 and the log2 fold change was above 5 up to day 15. CD4 or CD8 identity was assigned to each bulk clonotype according to whether the clonotype was present at higher abundance in the sequenced CD4 repertoire or the sequenced CD8 repertoire. TCRdb handled the public reads itself, with Q25 trimming in fastp and clone calling in MiXCR, and kept productive beta chains. Merged by CDR3 protein, the rows form single entries marked with the most common genes and DNA. What appears here as the V and J calls and clone size reflects TCRdb's work, not the paper's. The sample data list under 600,000 distinct CDR3 sequences, and around an eighth of these were observed just once. About 14% of the sample belongs to the ten largest clones.

The data belong to a study of T cells after yellow fever vaccination (dated by TCRdb to about 2019). In the study overall: The SMART-Seq v4 Ultra Low Input RNA kit was used to prepare libraries from fractions with low cell numbers. To follow T-cell clones before and after primary and booster YFV17D yellow fever vaccination, bulk TCR alpha and beta repertoires were sequenced over time. Two healthy male donors, one aged 18 to 30 and one aged 30 to 39 years, were included in the cohort. Blood samples were taken at several timepoints before and after primary and secondary immunization, and bulk PBMC replicates and cell subsets were isolated.

The treatment or condition label corresponds to: live attenuated yellow fever vaccine strain. Two biological replicates of bulk PBMCs were collected at each blood-draw timepoint. A standard Ficoll-Paque protocol was used to isolate PBMCs from peripheral blood. RNA was extracted with TriZol from bulk PBMCs, CD4 and CD8 fractions, and dextramer-positive and dextramer-negative fractions. What the research found in general, with its limitations: Computational filtering was needed because FACS-sorted repertoires could contain abundant contaminating clonotypes from the bulk population. A small fraction of clonotypes showed up in both the CD4 and CD8 compartments, probably as a result of convergent recombination. Only two donors were included in the study, so the extent to which the findings can be generalized is limited. Compared with the primary T-cell response, the secondary T-cell response was weaker but faster, peaking on day 5 rather than day 15. Most clones expanded after primary vaccination (approximately 96% of CD4 and around nine tenths of CD8) were re-detected after the booster, suggesting that broad memory maintenance occurred.

The source is a young man who received the YFV17D yellow fever vaccine. The sample consisted of PBMCs, taken on the day of the yellow fever booster vaccination. The sequence joins TRBV7-8 to TRBJ2-7; 8 bases in between match TRBD1. The sequence in DNA is TGTGCCAGCAGCGGAGGCCAGGGGGCCTCCTACGAGCAGTACTTC. Its product reads: CASSGGQGASYEQYF.